This entry lists 22 T cell receptor beta chains sequenced from one sample in a study of shared clonotypes between healthy human individuals. The method was immunoSEQ multiplex PCR; TCRdb's version includes in-frame clones alone and lacks a portion of them. The sample lists about 2 million clones; 90% to 95% were seen once. The sequenced material came from naive CD4+ T cells sorted from blood. Subset indicated: CD45RA+ positively selected. The origin of the receptors is a man aged 18 to 30 in good health.

This chain connects TRBV6-1 to TRBJ1-2, with D perhaps TRBD1 (6 bases). The germline V gene encodes CDR1 MNHNS and CDR2 SASEGT. This CDR3 comprises 13 residues. The germline V and J ends were trimmed by 11 bases and 4 bases, with 17 bases remaining between them. DNA of the CDR3: TGTGCCTCCAGGGGTGGAGGACTCTATGGCTACACCTTC. This sequence encodes CASRGGGLYGYTF.

V is TRBV18 and J is TRBJ2-7; TRBD1 aligns across 7 bases. The CDR3 totals 15 residues. Germline V gene data show CDR1 as KGHSH and CDR2 as LQKENI. Trimming cost V 6 bases and J 5 bases; bases outside gene matches: 13. The CDR3 sequence is CASSPATGLTNEQYF. CDR3 nucleotides: TGTGCCAGCTCCCCAGCGACAGGGCTGACAAACGAGCAGTACTTC.

CDR3 loop: CATGTHTYEQYF. CDR3 coding DNA: TGTGCCACCGGGACACATACCTACGAGCAGTACTTC. This chain uses TRBV2 with TRBJ2-7; tentative D call: TRBD1 (6 bases). CDR1 is SNHLY, CDR2 FYNNEI, per germline. Trimming took off 10 bases at V and 2 bases at J, with 12 bases between the two ends. The CDR3 spans 12 residues.

The rearrangement joins TRBV29-1 to TRBJ1-2; D is uncertain. The ends were cut back, 0 bases at V and 5 bases at J, with 7 bases in the middle. The CDR3 consists of 12 residues. Germline loops: CDR1 SQVTM, CDR2 ANQGSEA. The DNA of the CDR3 is TGCAGCGTTGAAGATCCCACTTATGGCTACACCTTC. It is translated as CSVEDPTYGYTF.

This clone occurred once. The sample carries other DNA sequences with the same CDR3. V is TRBV5-1 and J is TRBJ2-7; D uncertain. Germline V lookup: CDR1 SGHRS, CDR2 YFSETQ. Deletions cut 1 base from V and 4 bases from J, with 9 bases between. The CDR3 consists of 13 residues. This CDR3 reads CASSLRSSYEQYF. The DNA of the CDR3 is TGCGCCAGCAGCTTGAGGAGTAGTTACGAGCAGTACTTC.

The rearrangement uses TRBV5-1 and TRBJ2-1; 8 bases match TRBD1. With V trimmed by 1 base and J by 4 bases, 4 bases remained unmatched. The V gene's germline CDR1 is SGHRS and CDR2 YFSETQ. CDR3 length: 15 amino acids. CDR3 nucleotide sequence: TGCGCCAGCAGCTTGACAGGGGGAAAGTACAATGAGCAGTTCTTC. It encodes CASSLTGGKYNEQFF.

The chain links TRBV6-6 to TRBJ2-7; possible D gene TRBD2, 5 bases. Germline values: CDR1 MNHNY, CDR2 SVGAGI (reference sequence). Deletions cut 2 bases from V and 5 bases from J, with 16 bases between. This CDR3 comprises 15 residues. DNA of the CDR3: TGTGCCAGCAGTTACGAAGGACTTGCCCGCGACGAGCAGTACTTC. It translates to CASSYEGLARDEQYF.

This clone was seen once. CDR3 in amino acids: CASSRTGKGNTEAFF. CDR3 coding DNA: TGTGCCAGTAGTAGAACAGGGAAGGGCAACACTGAAGCTTTCTTT. This chain links TRBV19 with TRBJ1-1; TRBD1 is a possible D gene (6 bases). CDR3 length: 15 amino acids. The V gene's germline CDR1 is LNHDA and CDR2 SQIVND (reference sequence). V lost 4 bases to trimming and J lost 2 bases, with 14 bases between them.

This clone was counted a single time. J is TRBJ2-7 and V is TRBV7-2; the match to TRBD2 covers 10 bases. CDR3 length equals 17 residues. The germline V gene has CDR1 SGHTA and CDR2 FQGNSA. V shed 0 bases, J shed 2 bases, and the junction held 7 bases outside the gene matches. CDR3 coding DNA: TGTGCCAGCAGCTTAGCGGTCGGACTAGCGGCAACCTACGAGCAGTACTTC. Protein product: CASSLAVGLAATYEQYF.

The rearrangement uses TRBV6-1 and TRBJ1-4; possibly TRBD1 for D (5 bases). V lost 3 bases and J 10 bases, leaving 6 bases between the germline ends. Germline assignment: CDR1 MNHNS and CDR2 SASEGT. CDR3 length: 11 amino acids. CDR3 residues: CASSEGVKLFF. In nucleotides, the CDR3 is TGTGCCAGCAGTGAGGGGGTAAAACTGTTTTTT.

The V gene is TRBV7-2, the J gene TRBJ2-7; 11 bases are a match to TRBD2. This CDR3 contains 16 residues. Germline V CDR1 and CDR2: SGHTA, FQGNSA. With 5 bases clipped from V and 0 bases from J, the junction kept 6 bases outside the gene matches. CDR3 DNA sequence: TGTGCCAGCAGCGCACGACTAGCGGGAATCTCCTACGAGCAGTACTTC. Protein sequence: CASSARLAGISYEQYF.

This chain uses TRBV6-5 with TRBJ1-3, with D unresolved. Germline CDR1 and CDR2: MNHEY and SVGAGI. Trimming removed 2 bases from V and 0 bases from J, with 11 bases in between. CDR3 length: 16 amino acids. For the CDR3, the DNA is TGTGCCAGCAGTTACAGTGGAGGGCTCTCTGGAAACACCATATATTTT. Protein: CASSYSGGLSGNTIYF.

The V gene is TRBV7-6, the J gene TRBJ1-6; 10 bases are a match to TRBD1. The CDR3 is 15 amino acids. V was pared by 5 bases and J by 10 bases, with 8 bases of the junction left unmatched. Germline CDR1 is SGHVS and CDR2 is FNYEAQ. In nucleotides, the CDR3 is TGTGCCAGCAGCCCAACCGGGACAGGGGAATCACCCCTCCACTTT. As protein: CASSPTGTGESPLHF.

Of note for this clone: The sample carries other DNA sequences with the same CDR3. V gene TRBV4-1 combines with J gene TRBJ1-4; D remains unclear. The ends were cut back, 4 bases at V and 5 bases at J, with 8 bases in the middle. CDR1 and CDR2 (germline): MGHRA, YSYEKL. CDR3 length: 13 amino acids. The CDR3 spells CASSLGLNEKLFF. The CDR3 region has the DNA TGCGCCAGCAGCCTTGGGCTGAATGAAAAACTGTTTTTT.

The rearrangement uses TRBV29-1 and TRBJ2-1; D may match TRBD1 or TRBD2 (5 bases each). This CDR3 region has 11 residues. CDR1 is SQVTM and CDR2 is ANQGSEA in the germline V gene. Trimming left V 7 bases short and J 10 bases short, with 14 bases between. CDR3 residues: CSGDPIGEQFF. CDR3 DNA sequence: TGCAGCGGGGACCCCATCGGCGAGCAGTTCTTC.

The chain is built from TRBV6-1 and TRBJ1-4, with D maybe TRBD1 (5 bases). The germline gives CDR1 MNHNS, CDR2 SASEGT. V shed 1 base and J shed 4 bases, with 7 bases lying between them. The CDR3 spans 14 residues. The CDR3 protein is CASSEGGGNEKLFF. In nucleotides, the CDR3 is TGTGCCAGCAGTGAAGGGGGGGGTAATGAAAAACTGTTTTTT.

This chain connects TRBV18 to TRBJ2-2, with TRBD2 identical over 8 bases. The CDR3 totals 17 residues. Trimming at V came to 2 bases and at J to 0 bases, leaving 5 bases not matched to a gene. Germline CDR1 and CDR2: KGHSH and LQKENI. The CDR3 DNA reads TGTGCCAGCTCACCAAACGGGGGGGCCGCGAACACCGGGGAGCTGTTTTTT. The encoded protein is CASSPNGGAANTGELFF.

The rearrangement links TRBV7-8 to TRBJ2-7; a weak D match, TRBD2 (6 bases). The germline gives CDR1 SGHVS, CDR2 FQNEAQ. This CDR3 is built from 13 residues. Trimming took 0 bases from V and 5 from J, leaving 8 bases between them. The CDR3 is CASSLARGHEQYF. The CDR3 nucleotides read TGTGCCAGCAGCTTAGCGCGGGGCCACGAGCAGTACTTC.

The chain couples TRBV6-5 to TRBJ2-1, with 12 bases that match TRBD2. Trimming at V came to 4 bases and at J to 2 bases, leaving 3 bases not matched to a gene. CDR3 length: 16 amino acids. Per germline, CDR1 MNHEY and CDR2 SVGAGI. CDR3 DNA: TGTGCCAGCAGTTCCAGGACTAGCGGGGCCTACAATGAGCAGTTCTTC. Its protein product is CASSSRTSGAYNEQFF.

The J gene is TRBJ2-5, the V gene TRBV6-6, with D possibly TRBD1 on 6 matching bases. Trimming took 2 bases from V and 2 from J, leaving 15 bases between them. CDR1 is MNHNY, CDR2 SVGAGI, per germline (reference sequence). CDR3 length equals 16 residues. CDR3 nucleotide sequence: TGTGCCAGCAGTTACGGTGGGGGCCTAAAACAAGAGACCCAGTACTTC. Amino acid sequence: CASSYGGGLKQETQYF.

This sequence joins TRBV18 and TRBJ1-2; no definite D call. V shed 3 bases and J shed 7 bases, with 6 bases lying between them. This CDR3 is built from 11 residues. Germline V gene data show CDR1 as KGHSH and CDR2 as LQKENI. The CDR3 nucleotides read TGTGCCAGCTCACCTCAGGCTGGCTACACCTTC. Amino acid sequence: CASSPQAGYTF.

V usage is TRBV7-9 and J usage is TRBJ2-6; D is ambiguous. V shed 1 base and J shed 2 bases, with 3 bases lying between them. The length of the CDR3 is 14 residues. Germline CDR1 and CDR2: SEHNR and FQNEAQ (reference sequence). The chain's CDR3 is CASSLVAGANVLTF. CDR3 in DNA: TGTGCCAGCAGCTTAGTTGCTGGGGCCAACGTCCTGACTTTC.